This T cell receptor (beta chain) was recorded in a study of OX40 agonist ivuxolimab in advanced cancers. Whole-study findings and limits: There were, on average, more expanded clones in CD8+ T cells than in CD4+.

With 5 bases removed from V and 7 bases from J, the gap between germline ends came to 11 bases. The CDR3 sequence is 13 residues long. Germline lookup yields CDR1 WNHNN and CDR2 SYGVQD (reference sequence). Exclusion of a patient followed from autoimmune disease history or systemic immunosuppression. Here immunoSEQ multiplex PCR was the method, and the copy in TCRdb shows in-frame clones only, minus some. The sample has tens of thousands of clones, just over 90% seen once. This clone was seen only once. Its antigen is not identified. This sequence joins TRBV10-1 and TRBJ2-2; D is undetermined. The specimen comprised CD4+ or CD8+ T cells sorted from blood, sampled in a trial of the OX40 agonist ivuxolimab. This TCR derives from an adult with an advanced solid tumor such as melanoma, head and neck, liver or kidney cancer. The DNA of the CDR3 is TGCGCCAGCAGTCAAAGCCCCGGCGGGGAGCTGTTTTTT. This sequence encodes CASSQSPGGELFF.